The 5 T cell receptor beta chains given below trace back to one sample, sequenced in a study of blood T cell repertoires in COVID-19. The method was immunoSEQ multiplex PCR; TCRdb's version includes in-frame clones alone and lacks a portion of them. The sample records about 260,000 clones, around nine tenths being singletons. The specimen sequenced was peripheral blood. The receptors were sampled from a woman under 40 with COVID-19, enrolled during active disease.

A single count supports this clone. This sequence joins TRBV19 and TRBJ1-5; the match to TRBD1 covers 8 bases. V dropped 8 bases and J dropped 3; count of bases not matched to a gene: 3. From germline, CDR1 is LNHDA and CDR2 SQIVND (reference sequence). The CDR3 runs 13 residues. This chain's CDR3 is CASGQGYNQPQHF. The CDR3 bases are TGTGCCAGTGGACAGGGCTACAATCAGCCCCAGCATTTT.

This clone came up a few times. J is TRBJ1-3 and V is TRBV6-5; no reliable D call. Germline V gives CDR1 MNHEY, CDR2 SVGAGI. The CDR3 is made up of 15 amino acids. The germline V and J ends were trimmed by 6 bases and 0 bases, with 12 bases remaining between them. Here the CDR3 reads CASRTDGSSGNTIYF. CDR3 sequence (DNA): TGTGCCAGCAGGACGGACGGGAGCTCTGGAAACACCATATATTTT.

The chain couples TRBV5-1 to TRBJ1-4, with 7 bases fitting TRBD1. There are 14 residues in the CDR3. Per the germline V gene, CDR1 is SGHRS and CDR2 is YFSETQ. With V trimmed by 5 bases and J by 6 bases, 7 bases remained unmatched. As DNA, the CDR3 is TGCGCCAGCAGACGGGACAGCGTTGATGAAAAACTGTTTTTT. This codes for CASRRDSVDEKLFF.

The genes are TRBV11-3 and TRBJ2-2; 10 bases align to TRBD2. The V gene's germline CDR1 is SGHNT and CDR2 YENEEA. The length of the CDR3 is 15 residues. Trimming at V came to 6 bases and at J to 3 bases, leaving 4 bases not matched to a gene. The CDR3 DNA is TGTGCCAGCAGACCCGGACTAGCGGACACCGGGGAGCTGTTTTTT. Translation: CASRPGLADTGELFF.

The CDR3 spells CASSSDWTGELFF. CDR3 nucleotides: TGTGCCAGCAGCTCGGACTGGACCGGGGAGCTGTTTTTT. The rearrangement links TRBV5-4 to TRBJ2-2, with D perhaps TRBD2 (5 bases). V lost 3 bases and J lost 5, with 8 bases in between. The length of the CDR3 is 13 residues. Germline assignment: CDR1 SGHNT and CDR2 YYREEE (reference sequence). Complete variable domain (other parts from reference TRBV5-4 and TRBJ2-2): ETGVTQSPTHLIKTRGQQVTLRCSSQSGHNTVSWYQQALGQGPQFIFQYYREEENGRGNFPPRFSGLQFPNYSSELNVNALELDDSALYLCASSSDWTGELFFGEGSRLTVL.